This T cell receptor (beta chain) is from a study of graft-versus-host responses after intestinal transplantation. Profiling relied on immunoSEQ multiplex PCR, and the TCRdb table lists in-frame clones only, not all of them. There are about 38,000 clones in the sample; around 86% occur only once, and about 3.5% lies in the top ten. Overall study results and limits: With peak circulating GvH clone levels came an association with early post-transplant HvG declines. Recipient marrow contained GvH clones, some of which appeared first in ileum or blood.

Notes on this clone: Antigen specificity is unknown. Mismatch with germline at one junction end may stem from a read error. This sample includes further DNA sequences coding for the same CDR3.

CDR1 is KGHSH and CDR2 is LQKENI in the germline V gene. The CDR3 is made up of 15 amino acids. V and J are TRBV18 and TRBJ1-2, with no clear D. The source of this sequence is a human patient who received an intestinal transplant, so some T cells may come from the graft donor. The specimen comprised PBMCs, sampled about 160 weeks after transplant. CDR3 nucleotide sequence: TGTGCCAGTTCACCCGAAGGTGACGGGAACTATGGCTACACCTTC. The encoded protein is CASSPEGDGNYGYTF.